Reported below is one T cell receptor beta chain. Its antigen is currently unknown. This sample is part of a study of T cell responses to AZD1222 COVID-19 vaccine. Notes on the study in general: Donors were largely white British and mainly female; clonal diversity was possibly underestimated. Dominant CD4 TCR responses targeted spike regions 160-218 and 743-854. Receipt of two AZD1222 doses was followed by a rise in Spike-specific TCR breadth and depth.

Repertoires were generated with immunoSEQ multiplex PCR, while TCRdb's copy carries only in-frame clones and drops some. The table shows about 160,000 clones, with just over 90% occurring only once. Trimming cost V 9 bases and J 2 bases, with 10 bases left between them. This CDR3 has 12 amino acids. Germline V gene data show CDR1 as LGHNT and CDR2 as FRNRAP. The chain has TRBV12-5 and TRBJ1-2; no reliable D call. The sample consisted of peripheral blood, taken on day 0 of MenACWY control vaccination. The receptor's source is an adult in good health. CDR3 sequence reads: CASSPGNYGYTF. The CDR3 region has the DNA TGTGCTAGCAGCCCGGGGAACTATGGCTACACCTTC.